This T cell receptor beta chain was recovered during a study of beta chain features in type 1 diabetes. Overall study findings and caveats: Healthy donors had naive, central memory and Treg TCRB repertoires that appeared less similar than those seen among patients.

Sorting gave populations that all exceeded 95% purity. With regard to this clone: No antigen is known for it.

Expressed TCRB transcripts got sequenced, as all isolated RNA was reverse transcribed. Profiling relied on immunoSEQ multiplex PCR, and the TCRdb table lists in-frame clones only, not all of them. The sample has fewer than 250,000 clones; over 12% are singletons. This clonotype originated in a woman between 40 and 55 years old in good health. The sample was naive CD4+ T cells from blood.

The CDR3 DNA sequence: TGTGCCAGCAGTGCTAGGATGGTGAATGAGCAGTTCTTC. It yields the protein CASSARMVNEQFF. This chain connects TRBV2 to TRBJ2-1; D gene unclear. Germline CDR1 is SNHLY and CDR2 is FYNNEI. Trimming removed 4 bases from V and 7 bases from J, with 11 bases in between. The CDR3 has 13 residues.